This TCR beta chain appears in the sequencing data of a study of cytomegalovirus exposure and HLA in healthy donors. Findings of the study overall: Analysis was carried out at a later point, and it linked a missense DCLRE1C variant to TCR beta V- and J-gene trimming. Researchers reported that three CMV-associated chains were confirmed in vitro as CMV antigen-specific. Analyses of presence and absence presupposed an approximately uniform sequencing depth across donors. In a later analysis, across HLA loci, associated TCR counts were highest for DRB1, lowest for HLA-C.

V lost 3 bases to trimming and J lost 5 bases; unmatched junction nucleotides: 4. This CDR3 comprises 14 residues. CDR1 is MNHNS and CDR2 is SASEGT in the germline V gene. On this clone itself: Its antigen is undetermined.

The study ran its PCR with 60 Vbeta and 13 Jbeta primers. Here immunoSEQ multiplex PCR was the method, and the copy in TCRdb shows in-frame clones only, minus some. The sample lists under 150,000 clones; around 80% were seen once. The sequence derives from a man aged 25 to 40 in good health and CMV-seropositive. The J gene is TRBJ1-5, the V gene TRBV6-1, with 7 positions matching TRBD1. The sequenced sample was PBMCs. DNA of the CDR3: TGTGCCAGCAGTGACCAGGGGGTCGATCAGCCCCAGCATTTT. It translates to CASSDQGVDQPQHF.